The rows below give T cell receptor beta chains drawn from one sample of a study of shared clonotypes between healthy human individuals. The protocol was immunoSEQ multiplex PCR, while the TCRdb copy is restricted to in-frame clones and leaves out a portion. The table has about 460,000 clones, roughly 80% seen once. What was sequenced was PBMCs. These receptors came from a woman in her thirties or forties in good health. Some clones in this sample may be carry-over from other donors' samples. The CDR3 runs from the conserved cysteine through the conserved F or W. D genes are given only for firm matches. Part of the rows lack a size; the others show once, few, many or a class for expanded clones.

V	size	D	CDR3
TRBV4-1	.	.	CASSQRRDAGLSTYGYTF
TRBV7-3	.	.	CASSWAGGTDTQYF
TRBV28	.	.	CASSFPAREQFF
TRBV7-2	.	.	CASSFTAGGQQFF
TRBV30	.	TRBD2	CAWSVGGSDIQYF
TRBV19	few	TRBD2	CASSMGTSANNEQFF
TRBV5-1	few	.	CASSLGSGYEQFF
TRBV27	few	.	CASRTGHGNTEAFF
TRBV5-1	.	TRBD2	CASSLSGAGVEQFF
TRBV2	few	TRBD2	CASTLAGAQETQYF